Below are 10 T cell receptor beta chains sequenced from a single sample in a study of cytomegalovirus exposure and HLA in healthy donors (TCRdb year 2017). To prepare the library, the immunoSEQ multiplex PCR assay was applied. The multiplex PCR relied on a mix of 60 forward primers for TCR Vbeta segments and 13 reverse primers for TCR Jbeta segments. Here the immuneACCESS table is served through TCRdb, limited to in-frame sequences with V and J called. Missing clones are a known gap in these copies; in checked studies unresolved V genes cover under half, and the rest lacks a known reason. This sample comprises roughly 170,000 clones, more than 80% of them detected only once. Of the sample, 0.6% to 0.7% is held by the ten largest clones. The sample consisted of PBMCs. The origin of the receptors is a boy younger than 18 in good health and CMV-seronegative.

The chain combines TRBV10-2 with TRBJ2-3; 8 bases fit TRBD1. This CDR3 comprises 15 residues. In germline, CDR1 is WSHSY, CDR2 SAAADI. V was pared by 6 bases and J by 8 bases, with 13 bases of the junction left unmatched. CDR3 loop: CASSPRGPVEGTQYF. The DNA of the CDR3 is TGCGCCAGCAGCCCCAGGGGGCCCGTGGAGGGTACGCAGTATTTT.

CDR3: CASFGASGRETQYF. CDR3 DNA sequence: TGTGCCAGCTTTGGGGCTAGCGGGAGGGAGACCCAGTACTTC. The chain has TRBV6-1 and TRBJ2-5, with 11 bases fitting TRBD2. With 8 bases clipped from V and 5 bases from J, the junction kept 7 bases outside the gene matches. The length of the CDR3 is 14 residues. The germline V gene encodes CDR1 MNHNS and CDR2 SASEGT.

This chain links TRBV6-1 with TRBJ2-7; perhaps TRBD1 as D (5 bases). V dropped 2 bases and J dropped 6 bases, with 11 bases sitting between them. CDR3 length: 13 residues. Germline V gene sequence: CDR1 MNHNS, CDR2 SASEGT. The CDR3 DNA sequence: TGTGCCAGCAGTGAAAACAGGATCGGCGAGCAGTACTTC. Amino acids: CASSENRIGEQYF.

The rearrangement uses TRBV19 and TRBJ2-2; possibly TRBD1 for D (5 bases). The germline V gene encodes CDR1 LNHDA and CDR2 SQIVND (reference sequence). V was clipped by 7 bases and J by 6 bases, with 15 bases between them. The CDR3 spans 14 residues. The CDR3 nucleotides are TGTGCCAGTATGGTTTGGGGCTTCGCCGGGGAGCTGTTTTTT. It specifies CASMVWGFAGELFF.

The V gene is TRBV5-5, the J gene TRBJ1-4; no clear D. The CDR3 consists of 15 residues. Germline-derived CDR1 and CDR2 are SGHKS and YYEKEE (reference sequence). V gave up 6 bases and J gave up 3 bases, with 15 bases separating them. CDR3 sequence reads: CASTPEGMANEKLFF. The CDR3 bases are TGTGCCAGCACCCCGGAGGGCATGGCTAATGAAAAACTGTTTTTT.

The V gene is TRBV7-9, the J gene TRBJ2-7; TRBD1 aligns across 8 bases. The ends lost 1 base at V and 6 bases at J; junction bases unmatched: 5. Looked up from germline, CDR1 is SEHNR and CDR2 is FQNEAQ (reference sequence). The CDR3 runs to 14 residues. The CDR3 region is CASSLVGQVGEQYF. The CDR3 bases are TGTGCCAGCAGCTTAGTGGGACAGGTCGGCGAGCAGTACTTC. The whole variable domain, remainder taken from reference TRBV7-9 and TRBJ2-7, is DTGVSQNPRHKITKRGQNVTFRCDPISEHNRLYWYRQTLGQGPEFLTYFQNEAQLEKSRLLSDRFSAERPKGSFSTLEIQRTEQGDSAMYLCASSLVGQVGEQYFGPGTRLTVT.

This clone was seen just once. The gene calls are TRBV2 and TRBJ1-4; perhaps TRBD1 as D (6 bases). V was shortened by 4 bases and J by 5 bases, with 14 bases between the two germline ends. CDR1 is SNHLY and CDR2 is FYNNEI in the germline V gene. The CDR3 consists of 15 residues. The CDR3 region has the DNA TGTGCCAGCAGTGTTTTCAGGGGACCGAATGAAAAACTGTTTTTT. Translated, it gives CASSVFRGPNEKLFF. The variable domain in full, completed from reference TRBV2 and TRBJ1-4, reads EPEVTQTPSHQVTQMGQEVILRCVPISNHLYFYWYRQILGQKVEFLVSFYNNEISEKSEIFDDQFSVERPDGSNFTLKIRSTKLEDSAMYFCASSVFRGPNEKLFFGSGTQLSVL.

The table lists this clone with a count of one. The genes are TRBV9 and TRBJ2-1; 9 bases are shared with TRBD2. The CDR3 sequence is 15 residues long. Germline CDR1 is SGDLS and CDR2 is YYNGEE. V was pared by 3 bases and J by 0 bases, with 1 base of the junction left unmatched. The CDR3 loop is CASSGSGSSYNEQFF. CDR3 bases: TGTGCCAGCAGCGGTAGCGGGAGCTCCTACAATGAGCAGTTCTTC.

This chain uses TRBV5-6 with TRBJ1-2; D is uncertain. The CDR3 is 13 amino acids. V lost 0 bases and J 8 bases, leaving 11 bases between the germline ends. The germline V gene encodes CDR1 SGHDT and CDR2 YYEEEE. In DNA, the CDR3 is TGTGCCAGCAGCTTGGATGCGGTAGGAGGCTACACCTTC. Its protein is CASSLDAVGGYTF.

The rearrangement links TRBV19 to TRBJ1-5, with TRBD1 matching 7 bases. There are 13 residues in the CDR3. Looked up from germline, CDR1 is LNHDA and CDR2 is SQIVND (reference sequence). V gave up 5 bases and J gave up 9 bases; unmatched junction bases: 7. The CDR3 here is CASSRTGQWPQHF. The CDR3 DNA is TGTGCCAGTAGTCGGACAGGTCAGTGGCCCCAGCATTTT.